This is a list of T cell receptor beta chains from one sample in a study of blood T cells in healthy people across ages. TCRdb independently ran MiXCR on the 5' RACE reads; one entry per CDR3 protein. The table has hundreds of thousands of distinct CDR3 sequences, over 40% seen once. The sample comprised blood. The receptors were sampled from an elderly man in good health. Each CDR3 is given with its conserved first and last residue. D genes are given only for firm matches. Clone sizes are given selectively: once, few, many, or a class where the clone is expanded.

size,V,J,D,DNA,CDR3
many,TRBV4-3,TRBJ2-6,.,TGCGCCAGCAGCCAAGGGCCTGGGGCCAACGTCCTGACTTTC,CASSQGPGANVLTF
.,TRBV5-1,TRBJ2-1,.,TGCGCCAGCAGCTTCAGGGGGAGGATCTTCCGCGATGAGCAGTTCTTC,CASSFRGRIFRDEQFF
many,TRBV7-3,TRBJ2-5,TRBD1,TGTGCCAGCAGCTTACTGCCGGGACAGGGAAAGGAGACCCAGTACTTC,CASSLLPGQGKETQYF
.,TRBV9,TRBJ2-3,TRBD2,TGTGCCAGCAGCGTAGGGGGACTAGCCCTCGCAGATACGCAGTATTTT,CASSVGGLALADTQYF
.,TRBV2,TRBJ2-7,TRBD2,TGTGCCAGCAGTGAGGATAGCGGGAGTCATGAGCAGTACTTC,CASSEDSGSHEQYF
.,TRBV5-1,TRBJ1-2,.,TGCGCCAGCAGCTTGGAGACTAACTATGGCTACACCTTC,CASSLETNYGYTF
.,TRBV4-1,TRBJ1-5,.,TGCGCCAGCAGCCCCGGGGTGACCGGGGATCAGCCCCAGCATTTT,CASSPGVTGDQPQHF
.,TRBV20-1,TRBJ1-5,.,TGCAGTGCTAGGGTCCGGATTAGCAATCAGCCCCAGCATTTT,CSARVRISNQPQHF
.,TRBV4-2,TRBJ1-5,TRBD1,TGTGCCAGCAGCCAAGATGGGACAGCATATCAGCCCCAGCATTTT,CASSQDGTAYQPQHF
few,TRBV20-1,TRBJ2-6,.,TGCAGTGCTAGAGATGTGGGCGCAAGGGCTGGGGCCAACGTCCTGACTTTC,CSARDVGARAGANVLTF
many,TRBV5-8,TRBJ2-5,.,TGTGCCAGCAGATTATCGCGCGGGACAGTGATCGAGACCCAGTACTTC,CASRLSRGTVIETQYF
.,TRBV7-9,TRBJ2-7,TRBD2,TGTGCCAGCAGCCCCCGGGGAGCGGGAGCACGCACCTACGAGCAGTACTTC,CASSPRGAGARTYEQYF
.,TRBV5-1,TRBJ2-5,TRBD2,TGCGCCAGCAGCTTGGTTTCTAGCGGGGGGGCCTACAATGAGCAGTACTTC,CASSLVSSGGAYNEQYF
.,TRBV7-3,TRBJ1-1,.,TGTGCCAGCACCAGTGGCGGGATGAACACTGAAGCTTTCTTT,CASTSGGMNTEAFF
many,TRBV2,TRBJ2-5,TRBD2,TGTGCCAGAGAACCTAGCGGGAGCGGAGGGACCCAGTACTTC,CAREPSGSGGTQYF
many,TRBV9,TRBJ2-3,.,TGTGCCAGCAGCTTTCGGGATCGTGTGATCTCAAAGGCAGATACGCAGTATTTT,CASSFRDRVISKADTQYF
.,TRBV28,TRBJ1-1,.,TGTGCCAGCAGTTTTCAGTTAATGAACACTGAAGCTTTCTTT,CASSFQLMNTEAFF
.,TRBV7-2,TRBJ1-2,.,TGTGCCAGCAGCTTAGATCTCGGAGGGACGGGGTATGGCTACACCTTC,CASSLDLGGTGYGYTF